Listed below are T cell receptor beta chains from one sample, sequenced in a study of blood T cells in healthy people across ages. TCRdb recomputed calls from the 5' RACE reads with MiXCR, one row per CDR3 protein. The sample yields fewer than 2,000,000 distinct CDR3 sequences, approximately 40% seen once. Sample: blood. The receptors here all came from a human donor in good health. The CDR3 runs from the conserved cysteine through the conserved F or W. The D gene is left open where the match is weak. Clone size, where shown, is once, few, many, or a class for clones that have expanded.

CDR3aa: CASTSYQPRDDSYEQYF
CDR3nt: TGTGCCAGCACCTCGTATCAGCCTCGGGACGACTCCTACGAGCAGTACTTC
v_gene: TRBV6-2/TRBV6-3
d_gene: .
j_gene: TRBJ2-7
abundance: .

CDR3aa: CASSQGSGGEETQYF
CDR3nt: TGTGCCAGCAGCCAAGGGTCTGGAGGGGAAGAGACCCAGTACTTC
v_gene: TRBV4-2
d_gene: .
j_gene: TRBJ2-5
abundance: .

CDR3aa: CASKSQGVGEKLFF
CDR3nt: TGTGCCAGCAAATCACAGGGGGTCGGCGAAAAACTGTTTTTT
v_gene: TRBV6-5
d_gene: TRBD1
j_gene: TRBJ1-4
abundance: .

CDR3aa: CASRKGGIYGYTF
CDR3nt: TGTGCCAGCAGAAAGGGCGGAATCTATGGCTACACCTTC
v_gene: TRBV12-3/TRBV12-4
d_gene: .
j_gene: TRBJ1-2
abundance: .

CDR3aa: CSTIGDREYQETQYF
CDR3nt: TGCAGTACTATAGGGGACCGGGAGTACCAAGAGACCCAGTACTTC
v_gene: TRBV20-1
d_gene: .
j_gene: TRBJ2-5
abundance: .

CDR3aa: CASRHLRPTGEGEKLFF
CDR3nt: TGTGCCAGCAGACACCTAAGACCGACAGGGGAGGGGGAAAAACTGTTTTTT
v_gene: TRBV28
d_gene: TRBD1
j_gene: TRBJ1-4
abundance: once

CDR3aa: CAGSQGQGRPNEKLFF
CDR3nt: TGTGCCGGCAGCCAAGGACAGGGAAGGCCGAATGAAAAACTGTTTTTT
v_gene: TRBV4-2
d_gene: TRBD1
j_gene: TRBJ1-4
abundance: .

CDR3aa: CASREATGIYGYTF
CDR3nt: TGTGCCAGCAGGGAAGCTACAGGGATCTATGGCTACACCTTC
v_gene: TRBV2
d_gene: .
j_gene: TRBJ1-2
abundance: .

CDR3aa: CSVRDRGAMSSYNEQFF
CDR3nt: TGCAGCGTGAGGGACAGGGGTGCTATGAGCTCCTACAATGAGCAGTTCTTC
v_gene: TRBV29-1
d_gene: TRBD1
j_gene: TRBJ2-1
abundance: .

CDR3aa: CSAQKLAGGSYNEQYF
CDR3nt: TGCAGTGCCCAAAAATTAGCGGGGGGATCCTACAATGAGCAGTACTTC
v_gene: TRBV20-1
d_gene: TRBD2
j_gene: TRBJ2-5
abundance: once

CDR3aa: CAISESLSGGAGETQYF
CDR3nt: TGTGCCATCAGTGAGTCGCTGAGCGGGGGGGCCGGAGAGACCCAGTACTTC
v_gene: TRBV10-3
d_gene: TRBD2
j_gene: TRBJ2-5
abundance: few

CDR3aa: CASSSQATVNEQYF
CDR3nt: TGTGCCAGCAGTTCCCAAGCCACAGTTAACGAGCAGTACTTC
v_gene: TRBV12-3/TRBV12-4
d_gene: .
j_gene: TRBJ2-7
abundance: few

CDR3aa: CASSPGRAGRNTEAFF
CDR3nt: TGTGCCAGCTCACCGGGCCGGGCGGGGCGGAACACTGAAGCTTTCTTT
v_gene: TRBV18
d_gene: .
j_gene: TRBJ1-1
abundance: few

CDR3aa: CASSLHREGHGYTF
CDR3nt: TGTGCCAGCAGCCTACACAGGGAGGGCCATGGCTACACCTTC
v_gene: TRBV7-2
d_gene: .
j_gene: TRBJ1-2
abundance: few

CDR3aa: CASSFDASGSYEQYF
CDR3nt: TGTGCCAGCAGTTTCGATGCTAGCGGTTCCTACGAGCAGTACTTC
v_gene: TRBV12-3/TRBV12-4
d_gene: TRBD2
j_gene: TRBJ2-7
abundance: few

CDR3aa: CASNPLPSYNEQFF
CDR3nt: TGTGCCAGCAACCCACTCCCCTCCTACAATGAGCAGTTCTTC
v_gene: TRBV9
d_gene: .
j_gene: TRBJ2-1
abundance: .

CDR3aa: CASCVGGLFDYEQYF
CDR3nt: TGCGCCAGCTGTGTTGGGGGGCTTTTTGACTACGAGCAGTACTTC
v_gene: TRBV5-1
d_gene: .
j_gene: TRBJ2-7
abundance: .

CDR3aa: CASSQEISYGYTF
CDR3nt: TGTGCCAGCAGCCAAGAGATTTCCTATGGCTACACCTTC
v_gene: TRBV3-1
d_gene: .
j_gene: TRBJ1-2
abundance: once

CDR3aa: CAGSSSGTYNNEQCF
CDR3nt: TGTGCCGGCAGCAGCTCCGGGACTTATAACAATGAGCAGTGCTTC
v_gene: TRBV7-9
d_gene: .
j_gene: TRBJ2-1
abundance: .

CDR3aa: CASRLGQNNEQYF
CDR3nt: TGTGCCAGCAGATTGGGACAGAACAATGAGCAGTACTTC
v_gene: TRBV6-1
d_gene: TRBD1
j_gene: TRBJ2-4
abundance: .

CDR3aa: CASSQDPNGFKAFF
CDR3nt: TGCGCCAGCAGCCAAGATCCGAACGGCTTCAAAGCTTTCTTT
v_gene: TRBV4-3
d_gene: .
j_gene: TRBJ1-1
abundance: .

CDR3aa: CTAGTTNTGELFF
CDR3nt: TGTACCGCCGGGACTACCAACACCGGGGAGCTGTTTTTT
v_gene: TRBV7-2
d_gene: TRBD2
j_gene: TRBJ2-2
abundance: .

CDR3aa: CSARLAGESSSYNEQFF
CDR3nt: TGCAGTGCTAGACTAGCGGGGGAGTCGAGCTCCTACAATGAGCAGTTCTTC
v_gene: TRBV20-1
d_gene: TRBD2
j_gene: TRBJ2-1
abundance: few

CDR3aa: CASRRSGANYEQYF
CDR3nt: TGTGCCAGCAGACGAAGCGGGGCTAACTACGAGCAGTACTTC
v_gene: TRBV12-3/TRBV12-4
d_gene: TRBD2
j_gene: TRBJ2-7
abundance: few

CDR3aa: CSASLSTDTQYF
CDR3nt: TGCAGTGCTAGTCTTAGCACAGATACGCAGTATTTT
v_gene: TRBV20-1
d_gene: .
j_gene: TRBJ2-3
abundance: .

CDR3aa: CASSLQWGSGDEQFF
CDR3nt: TGTGCCAGCAGCTTGCAGTGGGGTAGCGGGGACGAGCAGTTCTTC
v_gene: TRBV5-5
d_gene: TRBD2
j_gene: TRBJ2-1
abundance: .

CDR3aa: CSADPDQETQYF
CDR3nt: TGCAGCGCTGACCCCGACCAAGAGACCCAGTACTTC
v_gene: TRBV29-1
d_gene: .
j_gene: TRBJ2-5
abundance: .

CDR3aa: CSVETGTTSYEQYF
CDR3nt: TGCAGCGTTGAAACCGGGACGACCTCCTACGAGCAGTACTTC
v_gene: TRBV29-1
d_gene: .
j_gene: TRBJ2-7
abundance: .

CDR3aa: CASSLTGASETQYF
CDR3nt: TGTGCCAGCAGCTTGACAGGGGCTAGCGAGACCCAGTACTTC
v_gene: TRBV7-3
d_gene: TRBD1
j_gene: TRBJ2-5
abundance: .

CDR3aa: CSVETPDRVHGYTF
CDR3nt: TGCAGCGTTGAGACCCCGGACAGGGTCCATGGCTACACCTTC
v_gene: TRBV29-1
d_gene: TRBD1
j_gene: TRBJ1-2
abundance: .